Below, 5 T cell receptor beta chains from the same sample are listed, as sequenced in a study of shared clonotypes between healthy human individuals. The repertoire was sequenced with immunoSEQ multiplex PCR; TCRdb's copy has only in-frame clones and lacks some. The sample lists about 680,000 clones, 92% occurring once. Naive CD8 cells comprised CD45RO-negative, CCR7-positively selected cells, excluding terminally differentiated effector memory CD45RA+ cells. What was sequenced was naive CD8+ T cells sorted from blood. These receptor sequences come from a man younger than 40 in good health.

V gene TRBV19 combines with J gene TRBJ2-2; D uncertain. The CDR3 is 17 amino acids. Per germline, CDR1 LNHDA and CDR2 SQIVND (reference sequence). V shed 3 bases and J shed 2 bases, with 16 bases lying between them. The CDR3 DNA sequence: TGTGCCAGTAGTATCCCTCTTGACATAACAAACACCGGGGAGCTGTTTTTT. It is translated as CASSIPLDITNTGELFF.

This rearrangement joins TRBV11-2 to TRBJ2-3, with 7 bases lining up with TRBD2. The CDR3 consists of 14 residues. Trimming cost V 1 base and J 4 bases; bases outside gene matches: 2. Germline V gene data show CDR1 as SGHAT and CDR2 as FQNNGV. The CDR3 here is CASSLAGGSDTQYF. CDR3 bases: TGTGCCAGCAGCTTAGCGGGAGGTTCAGATACGCAGTATTTT.

The chain joins TRBV9 to TRBJ2-1; no definite D call. This CDR3 contains 12 residues. The germline V gene encodes CDR1 SGDLS and CDR2 YYNGEE. V was trimmed by 0 bases and J by 11 bases, leaving 9 bases between them. Here the CDR3 reads CASSVGLGKQFF. CDR3 sequence (DNA): TGTGCCAGCAGCGTAGGGTTGGGTAAGCAGTTCTTC.

The CDR3 spells CASSLGTAASYEQYF. CDR3 in DNA: TGCGCCAGCAGCTTGGGGACAGCAGCCTCCTACGAGCAGTACTTC. The chain uses TRBV5-1 and TRBJ2-7, with D maybe TRBD1 (6 bases). The germline CDR1 and CDR2 sequences are SGHRS and YFSETQ. With 0 bases removed from V and 0 bases from J, the gap between germline ends came to 10 bases. This CDR3 is built from 15 residues.

The J gene is TRBJ2-5, the V gene TRBV27; 7 bases line up with TRBD1. The J segment lost 3 bases and the V segment lost 6 bases, leaving 10 bases of the junction unmatched. Germline CDR1 reads MNHEY; CDR2 reads SMNVEV (reference sequence). This CDR3 is 15 amino acids long. CDR3 region: CASSTRTGGEETQYF. The DNA of the CDR3 is TGTGCCAGCAGCACCAGGACAGGTGGAGAAGAGACCCAGTACTTC.